Here is one T cell receptor beta chain with its context. This sample stems from a study of blood T cell repertoires in COVID-19. Background on the study: Italy, Spain and the United States were the sources of the convalescent and acute COVID-19 samples.

The CDR3 is 15 residues long. V was pared by 4 bases and J by 4 bases, with 6 bases of the junction left unmatched. Germline V gene lookup returns CDR1 MDHEN and CDR2 SYDVKM. As processed by the authors: The assay estimated nucleated cells by amplifying reference gene primers. Data came from immunoSEQ multiplex PCR; TCRdb stores just in-frame clones and leaves some out. V and J calls and clone size are as listed in that table; D and trimming were resolved from the DNA. The sample yields some 70,000 clones, approximately 92% seen once. Sequenced material: peripheral blood. This chain connects TRBV28 to TRBJ2-1, with TRBD2 matching 8 bases. The TCR comes from a man over 45 with active COVID-19. The CDR3 here is CASSSSGTRYNEQFF. CDR3 sequence (DNA): TGTGCCAGCAGTTCATCCGGGACTAGGTACAATGAGCAGTTCTTC.